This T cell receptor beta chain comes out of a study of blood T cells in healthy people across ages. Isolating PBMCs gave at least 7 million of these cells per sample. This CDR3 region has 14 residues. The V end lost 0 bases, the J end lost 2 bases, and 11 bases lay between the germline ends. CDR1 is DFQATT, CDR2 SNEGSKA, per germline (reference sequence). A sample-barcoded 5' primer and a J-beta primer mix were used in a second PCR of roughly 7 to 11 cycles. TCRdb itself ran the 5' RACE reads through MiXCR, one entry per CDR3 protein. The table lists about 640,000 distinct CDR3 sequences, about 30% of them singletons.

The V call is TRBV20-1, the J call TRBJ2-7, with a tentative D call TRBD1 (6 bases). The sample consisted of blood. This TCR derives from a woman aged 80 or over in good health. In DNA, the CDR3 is TGCAGTGCTAGAGATTGGACAGCTACCTACGAGCAGTACTTC. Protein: CSARDWTATYEQYF.